This T cell receptor (beta chain) stems from a study of CD8 T cells in Susac syndrome. Losses at the gene ends were 5 bases for V and 5 bases for J; bases not matched to a gene: 4. Per germline, CDR1 MNHNY and CDR2 SVGAGI (reference sequence). The CDR3 is 15 amino acids. Reverse transcription used roughly 0.45 to 1 ug RNA and random hexamers. immunoSEQ multiplex PCR amplified TCR beta CDR3 across 54 Vbeta, 13 Jbeta. TCRdb reprocessed the immunoSEQ multiplex PCR reads via MiXCR and lists one record per CDR3 protein. This sample has 150,000 to 200,000 distinct CDR3 sequences, with roughly 95% found just once.

Sequenced: CD4+ T cells from PBMCs. The sequence was obtained from a human donor in good health. The chain has TRBV6-6 and TRBJ2-2; 11 positions match TRBD2. The CDR3 DNA follows: TGTGCCAGCAGTAAGACTAGCGGGGAAACCGGGGAGCTGTTTTTT. Translated, it gives CASSKTSGETGELFF.